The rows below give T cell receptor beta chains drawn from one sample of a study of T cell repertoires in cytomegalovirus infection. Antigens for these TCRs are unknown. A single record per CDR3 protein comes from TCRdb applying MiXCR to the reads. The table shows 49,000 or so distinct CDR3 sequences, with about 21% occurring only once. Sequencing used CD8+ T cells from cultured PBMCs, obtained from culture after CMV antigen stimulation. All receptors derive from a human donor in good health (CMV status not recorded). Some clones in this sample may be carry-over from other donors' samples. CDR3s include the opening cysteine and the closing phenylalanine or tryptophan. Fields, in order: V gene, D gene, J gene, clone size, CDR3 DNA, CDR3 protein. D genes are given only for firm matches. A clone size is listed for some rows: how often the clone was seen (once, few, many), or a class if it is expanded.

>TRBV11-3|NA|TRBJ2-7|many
TGTGCCAGCAGCTTCCCGACCTACGAGCAGTACTTC
CASSFPTYEQYF
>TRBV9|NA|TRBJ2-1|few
TGTGCCAGCAGCAGTCAAGACCCAGGCCGGTGGGGAAGCGGGAAACAGGGTGAGCAGTTCTTC
CASSSQDPGRWGSGKQGEQFF
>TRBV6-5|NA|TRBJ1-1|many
TGTGCCAGCAACGAACTGCAGGGAAACACTGAAGCTTTCTTT
CASNELQGNTEAFF
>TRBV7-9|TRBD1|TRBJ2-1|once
TGTGCCAGCAGTCGTAGGACAGGGGGCTACAATGAGCAGTTCTTC
CASSRRTGGYNEQFF
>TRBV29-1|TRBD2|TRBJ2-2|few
TGCAGCGCTGCGGGGGGGGGAGCCGGGGAGCTGTTTTTT
CSAAGGGAGELFF
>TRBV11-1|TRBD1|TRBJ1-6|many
TGTGCCAGCAGCCACAGGGGGAACAATTCACCCCTCCACTTT
CASSHRGNNSPLHF
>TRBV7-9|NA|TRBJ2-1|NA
TGTGCCAGCAGCTTACCCTATGGGGGGCTAAGTGAGGTGGGCTACAATGAGCAGTTCTTC
CASSLPYGGLSEVGYNEQFF
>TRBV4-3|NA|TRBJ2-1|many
TGCGCCAGCAGCCAAGGTTTTTTTGCAGGGGCTGAGCAGTTCTTC
CASSQGFFAGAEQFF
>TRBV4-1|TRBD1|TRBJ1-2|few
TGCGCCAGCAGCCAGGTGGACAGGGGGGATAACTATGGCTACACCTTC
CASSQVDRGDNYGYTF
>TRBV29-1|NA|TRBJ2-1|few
TGCAGCGTTGAAAGGGGAACGATGAATGAGCAGTTCTTC
CSVERGTMNEQFF
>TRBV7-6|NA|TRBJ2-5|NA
TGTGCCAGCAGCCAAGACGGCAGGTCGGTTGACCAAGAGACCCAGTACTTC
CASSQDGRSVDQETQYF
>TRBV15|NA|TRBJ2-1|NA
TGTGCCACCGGGCCCGGGGCAAATGAGCAGTTCTTC
CATGPGANEQFF
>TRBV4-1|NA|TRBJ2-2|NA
TGCGCCAGCAGCCAAGATCAGGGACCGATGTACGGGGAGCTGTTTTTT
CASSQDQGPMYGELFF